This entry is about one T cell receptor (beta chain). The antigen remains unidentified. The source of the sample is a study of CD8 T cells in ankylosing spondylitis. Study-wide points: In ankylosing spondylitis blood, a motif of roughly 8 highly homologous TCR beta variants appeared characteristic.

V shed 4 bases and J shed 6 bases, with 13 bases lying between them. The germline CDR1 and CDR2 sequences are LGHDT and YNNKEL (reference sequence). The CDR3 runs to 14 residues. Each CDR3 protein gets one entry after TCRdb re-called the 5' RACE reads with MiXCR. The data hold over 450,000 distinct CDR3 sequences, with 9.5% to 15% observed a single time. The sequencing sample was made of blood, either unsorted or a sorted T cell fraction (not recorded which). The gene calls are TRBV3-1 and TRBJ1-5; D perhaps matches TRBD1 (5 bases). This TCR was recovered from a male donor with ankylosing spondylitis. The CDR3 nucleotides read TGTGCCAGCAGCCCGAGACGGGGGAGTCAGCCCCAGCATTTT. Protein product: CASSPRRGSQPQHF.